A single TCR beta chain is shown here with its context. What it recognizes is unknown. Vbeta (60) and Jbeta (13) primers were used in the PCR. TCRdb's copy holds only in-frame clones and misses some; the assay was immunoSEQ multiplex PCR. The repertoire holds under 250,000 clones, with roughly 79% as singletons. This record belongs to a study of cytomegalovirus exposure and HLA in healthy donors. Germline-derived CDR1 and CDR2 are SGHRS and YFSETQ. The J segment lost 0 bases and the V segment lost 5 bases, leaving 13 bases of the junction unmatched. This CDR3 comprises 18 residues. Whole-study findings and limits: Within an earlier analysis, most TCR beta V segments proved productive either about 87% or about 30% of the time. Several of the most significant clusters appeared, in a later analysis, to be linked to common viral pathogens. Sequencing had likely introduced a cluster of highly shared sequence variants as an artifact.

This sequence was found in a male donor in good health and CMV-seronegative. The chain joins TRBV5-1 to TRBJ1-5, with TRBD1 identical over 8 bases. Sequenced: PBMCs. CDR3 amino acids: CASRKTGTGEDSNQPQHF. For the CDR3, the DNA is TGCGCCAGCAGAAAAACCGGGACAGGAGAAGATAGCAATCAGCCCCAGCATTTT.